Below are 4 T cell receptor beta chains sequenced from a single sample in a study of blood T cell repertoires in COVID-19. The repertoire was sequenced with immunoSEQ multiplex PCR; TCRdb's copy has only in-frame clones and lacks some. The sample includes roughly 70,000 clones, about 93% of them seen just once. Sequenced material: peripheral blood. The receptor source for this set is a human donor in a cohort sampled during active COVID-19.

In this sample, this clone turned up once. The gene calls are TRBV10-3 and TRBJ1-2; no firm D call. Trimming stripped 6 bases from V and 2 bases from J, with 13 bases between. CDR1 and CDR2 from the germline V gene are ENHRY and SYGVKD. The CDR3 runs 14 residues. The CDR3 reads CAISTGQSNYGYTF. CDR3 in DNA: TGTGCCATCAGCACTGGGCAGAGCAACTATGGCTACACCTTC.

The rearrangement links TRBV7-9 to TRBJ2-7, with 11 bases identical to TRBD1. The CDR3 covers 15 residues. Germline CDR1 is SEHNR and CDR2 is FQNEAQ (reference sequence). Germline trimming cut 5 bases from V and 7 bases from J; bases unmatched to any gene: 10. The CDR3 spells CASSPRDRGEVEQYF. The CDR3 DNA sequence: TGTGCCAGCAGCCCTCGGGACAGGGGGGAGGTAGAGCAGTACTTC.

The J gene is TRBJ1-6, the V gene TRBV6-5, with TRBD1 identical over 9 bases. The CDR3 consists of 16 residues. V shed 2 bases and J 6 bases; nucleotides not matched to a gene: 5. Germline V gene sequence: CDR1 MNHEY, CDR2 SVGAGI. Here the CDR3 reads CASSYRTGEGNSPLHF. CDR3 in DNA: TGTGCCAGCAGTTACCGGACAGGGGAAGGTAATTCACCCCTCCACTTT.

The rearrangement uses TRBV7-2 and TRBJ1-2; the D is unclear. CDR3 size: 12 residues. CDR1 is SGHTA and CDR2 is FQGNSA in the germline V gene. Trimming left V 1 base short and J 8 bases short, with 8 bases between. As DNA, the CDR3 is TGTGCCAGCAGCTTAGTAGCCTGGGGCTACACCTTC. Translation: CASSLVAWGYTF.